This T cell receptor (beta chain) originates from a study of blood T cell repertoires in COVID-19. Germline V gives CDR1 MGHRA, CDR2 YSYEKL. There are 16 residues in the CDR3. V was cut by 0 bases and J by 6 bases, with 14 bases left in between. Profiled with immunoSEQ multiplex PCR; TCRdb holds only in-frame clones, not every one. The table records 50,000 to 65,000 clones, around 88% of them present only once. The sequence was collected from a human donor in a cohort sampled during active COVID-19. The J gene is TRBJ1-4, the V gene TRBV4-1; maybe TRBD1 (5 bases). The sequenced sample consisted of peripheral blood. The chain's CDR3 is CASSQDWGDRDEKLFF. CDR3 nucleotides: TGCGCCAGCAGCCAAGATTGGGGGGATCGAGATGAAAAACTGTTTTTT.